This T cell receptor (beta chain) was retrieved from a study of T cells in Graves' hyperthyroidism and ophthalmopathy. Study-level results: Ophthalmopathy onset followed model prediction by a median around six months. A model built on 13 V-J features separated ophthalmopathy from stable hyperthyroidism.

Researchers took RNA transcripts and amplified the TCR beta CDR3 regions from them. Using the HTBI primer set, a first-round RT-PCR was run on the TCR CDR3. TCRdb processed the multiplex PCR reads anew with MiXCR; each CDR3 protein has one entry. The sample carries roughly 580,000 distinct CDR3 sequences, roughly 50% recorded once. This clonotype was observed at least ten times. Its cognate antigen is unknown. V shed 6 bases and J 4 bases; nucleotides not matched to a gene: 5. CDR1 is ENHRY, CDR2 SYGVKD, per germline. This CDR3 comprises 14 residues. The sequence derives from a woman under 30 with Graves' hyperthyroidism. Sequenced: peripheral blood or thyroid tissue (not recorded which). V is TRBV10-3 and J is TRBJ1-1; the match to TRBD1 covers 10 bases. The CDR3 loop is CAIRDRDRGTEAFF. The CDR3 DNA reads TGTGCCATCAGAGACCGGGACAGGGGCACTGAAGCTTTCTTT.